This TCR beta chain derives from a study of blood T cell repertoires in COVID-19. CDR3 length: 15 residues. TCRdb keeps only in-frame clones here, not all; method: immunoSEQ multiplex PCR. The sample carries hundreds of thousands of clones, 80% to 90% recorded once. The specimen sequenced was peripheral blood. V usage is TRBV21-1 and J usage is TRBJ1-6; the table's D call, TRBD1, has no DNA check behind it. TRBV21-1 is shown as a pseudogene. This TCR was sampled from a woman in her seventies with COVID-19, enrolled during active disease. CDR3 sequence (DNA): TGTGCCAGCAGCAAAGTAGGGGGAAGGGATTCACCCCTCCACTTT. Residues: CASSKVGGRDSPLHF.